This T cell receptor (beta chain) stems from a study of T cells in Graves' hyperthyroidism and ophthalmopathy. Study-level results: Peripheral blood also featured most of the thyroid clonotypes expanded above 0.001. A median approximately 6.5 months before onset, the model predicted ophthalmopathy.

Diagnostic assessment was based on clinical symptoms, serum thyroxine and TRAb, thyroid ultrasound and orbital computed tomography. The table lists this clonotype with a few counts. What it recognizes is unknown. Amplified TCR beta CDR3 regions derived from RNA transcripts. Using the HTBI primer set, a first-round RT-PCR was run on the TCR CDR3. MiXCR was run by TCRdb on the multiplex PCR reads, yielding one entry per CDR3 protein. This table holds 500,000 to 750,000 distinct CDR3 sequences, more than 15% found once. The CDR3 covers 11 residues. Per germline, CDR1 SQVTM and CDR2 ANQGSEA. The V end lost 0 bases, the J end lost 4 bases, and 2 bases lay between the germline ends.

V gene TRBV29-1 combines with J gene TRBJ2-3; unclear D gene. The sample was blood. The sequence was obtained from a young woman with Graves' hyperthyroidism. The CDR3 bases are TGCAGCGTTGAAGAAGCAGATACGCAGTATTTT. It specifies CSVEEADTQYF.